What follows are 23 T cell receptor beta chains derived from one specimen sequenced in a study of blood T cells in healthy people across ages. A second PCR, run for roughly 7 to 12 cycles, used a sample-barcoded 5' primer plus a J-beta primer mix. A single record per CDR3 protein comes from TCRdb applying MiXCR to the 5' RACE reads. The sample lists around 780,000 distinct CDR3 sequences, about 61% seen once, with roughly 26% in the top ten. The specimen sequenced was blood. The source of these receptors is a man aged 35 to 55 in good health.

V gene TRBV7-6 combines with J gene TRBJ1-5; 11 bases fit TRBD1. J gave up 6 bases and V 4 bases, and 8 bases lay outside the gene matches. Germline assignment: CDR1 SGHVS and CDR2 FNYEAQ. The CDR3 spans 16 residues. The CDR3 sequence: CASSSSDRGQGQPQHF. The CDR3 nucleotides are TGTGCCAGCAGCTCATCGGACAGGGGGCAGGGTCAGCCCCAGCATTTT. Using reference TRBV7-6 and TRBJ1-5 for the parts outside the CDR3, the full variable domain is GAGVSQSPRYKVTKRGQDVALRCDPISGHVSLYWYRQALGQGPEFLTYFNYEAQQDKSGLPNDRFSAERPEGSISTLTIQRTEQRDSAMYRCASSSSDRGQGQPQHFGDGTRLSIL.

Here the CDR3 reads CASSHPLADTQYF. CDR3 bases: TGTGCCAGCAGCCATCCCCTCGCAGATACGCAGTATTTT. The V and J genes are TRBV3-1 and TRBJ2-3; D is unresolved. The germline V and J ends were trimmed by 3 bases and 4 bases, with 8 bases remaining between them. CDR3 length: 13 amino acids. The germline CDR1 and CDR2 sequences are LGHDT and YNNKEL (reference sequence).

The V call is TRBV4-2, the J call TRBJ2-1, with no clear D. V lost 4 bases and J lost 8, with 9 bases in between. Germline V gene data show CDR1 as LGHNA and CDR2 as YNFKEQ. The CDR3 runs to 12 residues. The CDR3 DNA follows: TGTGCCAGCAGCCCCCACGATTATGAGCAGTTCTTC. It specifies CASSPHDYEQFF.

This sequence joins TRBV6-5 and TRBJ2-1; 8 nucleotides match TRBD2. Germline V gene lookup returns CDR1 MNHEY and CDR2 SVGAGI. The CDR3 loop spans 13 amino acids. Unmatched junction bases numbered 11, after V lost 5 bases and J lost 14 bases. The CDR3 loop reads CASSPRTSRDKFF. The CDR3 DNA reads as TGTGCCAGCAGTCCTAGGACTAGCAGGGATAAGTTCTTC.

The V and J genes are TRBV2 and TRBJ2-5; D ambiguous. Trimming stripped 10 bases from V and 7 bases from J, with 13 bases between. CDR1 and CDR2 (germline): SNHLY, FYNNEI. This CDR3 comprises 11 residues. The CDR3: CATLVNGTQYF. The CDR3, as DNA: TGTGCCACCCTAGTTAATGGGACCCAGTACTTC.

The chain employs TRBV6-1 and TRBJ2-7; D not certain. Per germline, CDR1 MNHNS and CDR2 SASEGT. V was pared by 0 bases and J by 3 bases, with 12 bases between. The CDR3 sequence is 15 residues long. The chain's CDR3 is CASSEALRWSYEQYF. CDR3 DNA sequence: TGTGCCAGCAGTGAAGCGCTTCGGTGGAGCTACGAGCAGTACTTC.

This clonotype was observed a few times. V is TRBV7-2 and J is TRBJ2-7; unclear D gene. Trimming removed 5 bases at V and 4 bases at J, with 15 bases between. Germline CDR1 SGHTA, CDR2 FQGNSA. The CDR3 sequence is 14 residues long. Here the CDR3 reads CASSHPWQQYEQYF. In DNA form, the CDR3 reads TGTGCCAGCAGCCACCCATGGCAGCAATACGAGCAGTACTTC.

The rearrangement uses TRBV9 and TRBJ1-5; D possibly corresponds to TRBD1 (5 bases). Germline values: CDR1 SGDLS, CDR2 YYNGEE. The V end lost 3 bases, the J end lost 5 bases, and 12 bases lay between the germline ends. The CDR3 extends over 14 amino acids. CDR3 DNA sequence: TGTGCCAGCAGCGGGAACCCGGGACATCAGCCCCAGCATTTT. Translated: CASSGNPGHQPQHF.

This clonotype has just one count. The gene calls are TRBV18 and TRBJ2-1, with a tentative D call TRBD2 (6 bases). Germline lookup yields CDR1 KGHSH and CDR2 LQKENI. Trimming removed 1 base at V and 7 bases at J, with 14 bases between. This CDR3 spans 15 amino acids. In DNA form, the CDR3 reads TGTGCCAGCTCACCACGTGGCGGGGTGGGGAATGAGCAGTTCTTC. Protein: CASSPRGGVGNEQFF.

Here the CDR3 DNA reads TGTGCCAGCAGCTTAGTCCCGTCTGAAACCGGGGAGCTGTTTTTT. It translates to CASSLVPSETGELFF. This sequence joins TRBV7-2 and TRBJ2-2; D gene uncertain. The V gene's germline CDR1 is SGHTA and CDR2 FQGNSA. This CDR3 is 15 amino acids long. Deletions cut 1 base from V and 5 bases from J, with 11 bases between. Full variable domain (remainder filled in from reference TRBV7-2 and TRBJ2-2): GAGVSQSPSNKVTEKGKDVELRCDPISGHTALYWYRQSLGQGLEFLIYFQGNSAPDKSGLPSDRFSAERTGGSVSTLTIQRTQQEDSAVYLCASSLVPSETGELFFGEGSRLTVL.

This clonotype was counted a single time. J is TRBJ2-5 and V is TRBV9, with unresolved D. With 2 bases removed from V and 5 bases from J, the gap between germline ends came to 13 bases. The CDR3 has 14 amino acids. Germline V gene sequence: CDR1 SGDLS, CDR2 YYNGEE. CDR3 protein: CASSVLTDGETQYF. The CDR3 DNA reads TGTGCCAGCAGCGTTCTAACAGATGGCGAGACCCAGTACTTC.

This chain connects TRBV7-2 to TRBJ2-1; maybe TRBD2 (5 bases). CDR3 length equals 16 residues. Germline CDR1 reads SGHTA; CDR2 reads FQGNSA. Trimming cost V 1 base and J 9 bases, with 19 bases left between them. The chain's CDR3 is CTSSLGAGLANTEQFF. CDR3 DNA: TGTACCAGCAGCTTAGGGGCCGGACTCGCTAACACTGAGCAGTTCTTC.

The rearrangement joins TRBV7-8 to TRBJ1-2; D might be TRBD1 (5 bases). The CDR3 is 14 amino acids. Looked up from germline, CDR1 is SGHVS and CDR2 is FQNEAQ. V was cut by 5 bases and J by 4 bases, with 14 bases left in between. The CDR3 loop is CASSAKGLGYGYTF. CDR3 in DNA: TGTGCCAGCAGCGCCAAGGGACTCGGCTATGGCTACACCTTC.

This chain links TRBV7-8 with TRBJ2-5, with D tentatively TRBD1 (5 bases). The CDR3 consists of 13 residues. CDR1 SGHVS and CDR2 FQNEAQ come from the germline V gene. Trimming cost V 4 bases and J 10 bases, with 16 bases left between them. The CDR3 nucleotides read TGTGCCAGCAGCTCACGACCCCCAAGGGGCCAGTACTTC. Translated, it gives CASSSRPPRGQYF.

This rearrangement joins TRBV14 to TRBJ1-2; no clear D. The V gene lost 4 bases and the J gene lost 9 bases, with 18 bases spanning the gap. The CDR3 totals 14 residues. Germline V gene lookup returns CDR1 SGHDN and CDR2 FVKESK. Here the CDR3 DNA reads TGTGCCAGCAGCCGACGGACGGCCAGCCGGAGCTACACCTTC. It codes for CASSRRTASRSYTF. Filled out from reference TRBV14 and TRBJ1-2, the complete variable domain reads EAGVTQFPSHSVIEKGQTVTLRCDPISGHDNLYWYRRVMGKEIKFLLHFVKESKQDESGMPNNRFLAERTGGTYSTLKVQPAELEDSGVYFCASSRRTASRSYTFGSGTRLTVV.

The V call is TRBV14, the J call TRBJ1-1; no clear D gene. Germline V gene data show CDR1 as SGHDN and CDR2 as FVKESK. Trimming took off 2 bases at V and 1 base at J, with 14 bases between the two ends. The CDR3 sequence is 16 residues long. CDR3 loop: CASSQIGRPGNTEAFF. The CDR3 nucleotides are TGTGCCAGCAGCCAAATAGGGCGACCAGGGAACACTGAAGCTTTCTTT.

V usage is TRBV20-1 and J usage is TRBJ1-2, with TRBD1 matching over 9 bases. CDR1 and CDR2 (germline): DFQATT, SNEGSKA (reference sequence). CDR3 length equals 13 residues. Trimming at V came to 6 bases and at J to 4 bases, leaving 6 bases not matched to a gene. DNA for the CDR3: TGCAGTGCAGCGGACAGGGGCAGCTATGGCTACACCTTC. This codes for CSAADRGSYGYTF.

The chain employs TRBV20-1 and TRBJ2-1, with D possibly matching TRBD2 (6 bases). The V and J ends lost 8 bases and 8 bases respectively, with 22 bases between them. In germline, CDR1 is DFQATT, CDR2 SNEGSKA (reference sequence). This CDR3 has 14 amino acids. CDR3 sequence reads: CSPYRDSQLDEQFF. In DNA, the CDR3 is TGCAGTCCATACCGGGACTCCCAGCTCGATGAGCAGTTCTTC.

This clonotype was picked up a small number of times. The rearrangement links TRBV7-2 to TRBJ2-5, with D unresolved. The CDR3 consists of 15 residues. Germline assignment: CDR1 SGHTA and CDR2 FQGNSA. Trimming took 1 base from V and 9 from J, leaving 18 bases between them. In nucleotides, the CDR3 is TGTGCCAGCAGCTTAGTTCAAGGGATCTACGAGGCCCAGTACTTC. Its translation: CASSLVQGIYEAQYF. Using reference TRBV7-2 and TRBJ2-5 for the parts outside the CDR3, the full variable domain is GAGVSQSPSNKVTEKGKDVELRCDPISGHTALYWYRQSLGQGLEFLIYFQGNSAPDKSGLPSDRFSAERTGGSVSTLTIQRTQQEDSAVYLCASSLVQGIYEAQYFGPGTRLLVL.

The V call is TRBV5-1, the J call TRBJ1-6; D remains unclear. CDR1 is SGHRS, CDR2 YFSETQ, per germline. This CDR3 contains 16 residues. Trimming pared 0 bases from V and 7 bases from J, leaving 14 bases between. The chain's CDR3 is CASSLGPHLKNSPLHF. The CDR3 DNA is TGCGCCAGCAGCTTGGGTCCCCATTTAAAAAATTCACCCCTCCACTTT.

The V call is TRBV28, the J call TRBJ2-2; D assignment may be TRBD1 or TRBD2 (5 bases each). The germline gives CDR1 MDHEN, CDR2 SYDVKM. The CDR3 is made up of 19 amino acids. Trimming shortened V by 8 bases and J by 6 bases, and 31 bases separated the two germline ends. CDR3 sequence (DNA): TGTGCCAGCCTTGATTCCTCCGGGCAGTCGAGGGGAAACCCCGGGGAGCTGTTTTTT. Residues: CASLDSSGQSRGNPGELFF.

The gene calls are TRBV12-3 or TRBV12-4 and TRBJ2-2; 7 bases line up with TRBD2. The CDR3 totals 15 residues. Trimming cost V 3 bases and J 7 bases; bases outside gene matches: 8. The CDR3, as DNA: TGTGCCAGCAGTTTCGGGGGGATTAGCGGCGGGGAGCTGTTTTTT. Amino acid sequence: CASSFGGISGGELFF.

There are a few counts of this clonotype. The chain recombines TRBV15 with TRBJ2-5; D may correspond to TRBD1 or TRBD2 (5 bases each). The CDR3 sequence is 13 residues long. The V end lost 1 base, the J end lost 5 bases, and 8 bases lay between the germline ends. CDR1 is LNHNV, CDR2 YYDKDF, per germline (reference sequence). The CDR3 nucleotides are TGTGCCACCAGCAGAGGAGGGGTGGAGACCCAGTACTTC. Residues: CATSRGGVETQYF.